What follows is one TCR beta chain and its context. Its matching antigen is unknown. V lost 0 bases, J lost 5 bases, and 16 bases lay in between. Looked up from germline, CDR1 is MNHEY and CDR2 is SVGAGI. This CDR3 has 16 residues. This sample stems from a study of cytomegalovirus exposure and HLA in healthy donors. The study's findings and limits: As a later analysis revealed, the rate of TCR association differed by HLA locus, with DRB1 most and HLA-C fewest.

60 Vbeta and 13 Jbeta primers were used in PCR. Measured with immunoSEQ multiplex PCR; TCRdb has only the in-frame clones, and not every one. Altogether fewer than 100,000 clones are present, roughly 75% being singletons, with the ten largest covering around 0.76%. The clonotype was recovered from a woman aged 60-75 years in good health and CMV-seronegative. Sequenced: PBMCs. The J gene is TRBJ2-5, the V gene TRBV6-5, with D tentatively TRBD1 (7 bases). DNA of the CDR3: TGTGCCAGCAGTTACTCGATTGAGGGGGCGGGGGAGACCCAGTACTTC. Protein product: CASSYSIEGAGETQYF.